This is a list of T cell receptor beta chains from one sample in a study of T cell repertoires in cytomegalovirus infection. TCRdb recomputed calls from the reads with MiXCR, one row per CDR3 protein. The data show 500,000 to 600,000 distinct CDR3 sequences, 15% to 20% seen once. The sample was CD8+ T cells from PBMCs. These receptor sequences come from a human donor in good health (CMV status not recorded). Some clones in this sample may be carry-over from other donors' samples. Each CDR3 is given with its conserved first and last residue. Fields, in order: V gene, J gene, clone size, D gene, CDR3 protein, CDR3 DNA. D genes are given only for firm matches. Only some rows state a clone size, as once, few, many or a class for expanded clones.

V gene: TRBV9; J gene: TRBJ1-1; clone size: NA; D gene: NA; CDR3 protein: CASSADTANTEAFF; CDR3 DNA: TGTGCCAGCAGCGCGGACACAGCGAACACTGAAGCTTTCTTT
V gene: TRBV28; J gene: TRBJ2-5; clone size: once; D gene: TRBD2; CDR3 protein: CASSSLDRVGLAGGPIDLTQYF; CDR3 DNA: TGTGCCAGCAGTAGCTTGGACAGGGTGGGACTAGCGGGAGGGCCGATCGACCTAACCCAGTACTTC
V gene: TRBV12-5; J gene: TRBJ2-7; clone size: many; D gene: TRBD2; CDR3 protein: CASALAGYSYEQYF; CDR3 DNA: TGTGCTAGTGCCCTAGCGGGGTACTCCTACGAGCAGTACTTC
V gene: TRBV12-3/TRBV12-4; J gene: TRBJ1-1; clone size: once; D gene: NA; CDR3 protein: CARSFRSGMNTEAFF; CDR3 DNA: TGTGCCAGAAGTTTCCGCAGTGGGATGAACACTGAAGCTTTCTTT
V gene: TRBV24-1; J gene: TRBJ2-3; clone size: many; D gene: NA; CDR3 protein: CATSDQGDTQYF; CDR3 DNA: TGTGCCACCAGTGATCAAGGAGATACGCAGTATTTT
V gene: TRBV4-1; J gene: TRBJ1-1; clone size: NA; D gene: NA; CDR3 protein: CASSQEQDTEAFF; CDR3 DNA: TGCGCCAGCAGCCAAGAGCAGGACACTGAAGCTTTCTTT
V gene: TRBV6-5; J gene: TRBJ1-5; clone size: few; D gene: NA; CDR3 protein: CAIYLDRDNQPQHF; CDR3 DNA: TGTGCCATCTATCTGGACAGAGACAATCAGCCCCAGCATTTT
V gene: TRBV6-5; J gene: TRBJ1-3; clone size: many; D gene: NA; CDR3 protein: CASSYSDQGPGNTIYF; CDR3 DNA: TGTGCCAGCAGTTACTCGGATCAAGGACCTGGAAACACCATATATTTT
V gene: TRBV6-2/TRBV6-3; J gene: TRBJ2-1; clone size: many; D gene: NA; CDR3 protein: CASSQPRTVSYNEQFF; CDR3 DNA: TGTGCCAGCAGTCAACCCCGGACAGTTTCCTACAATGAGCAGTTCTTC
V gene: TRBV6-1; J gene: TRBJ2-1; clone size: many; D gene: TRBD1; CDR3 protein: CASYDRGTSYNEQFF; CDR3 DNA: TGTGCCAGCTACGACAGGGGTACCTCCTACAATGAGCAGTTCTTC
V gene: TRBV10-3; J gene: TRBJ2-1; clone size: NA; D gene: NA; CDR3 protein: CAISEVVRGYNEQFF; CDR3 DNA: TGTGCCATCAGTGAAGTGGTTCGTGGGTACAATGAGCAGTTCTTC